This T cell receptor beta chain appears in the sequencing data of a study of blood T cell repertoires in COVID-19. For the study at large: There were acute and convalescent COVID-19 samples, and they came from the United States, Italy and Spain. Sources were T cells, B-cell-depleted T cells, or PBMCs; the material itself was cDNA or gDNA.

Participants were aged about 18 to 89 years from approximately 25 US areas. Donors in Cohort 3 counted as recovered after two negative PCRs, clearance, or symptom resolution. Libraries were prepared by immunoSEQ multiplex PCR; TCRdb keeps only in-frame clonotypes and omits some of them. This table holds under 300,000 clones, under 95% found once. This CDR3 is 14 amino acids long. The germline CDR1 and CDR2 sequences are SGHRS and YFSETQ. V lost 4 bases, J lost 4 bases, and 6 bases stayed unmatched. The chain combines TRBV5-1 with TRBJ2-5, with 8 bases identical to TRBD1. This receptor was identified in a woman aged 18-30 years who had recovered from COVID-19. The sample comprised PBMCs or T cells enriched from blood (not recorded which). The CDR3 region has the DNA TGCGCCAGCAGCATGCAGGGGGCGGGAGAGACCCAGTACTTC. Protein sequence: CASSMQGAGETQYF.